Presented here are 18 T cell receptor beta chains from one specimen sequenced in a study of shared clonotypes between healthy human individuals. Produced via immunoSEQ multiplex PCR; TCRdb's table is partial and in-frame only. The sample shows hundreds of thousands of clones, just over 75% of them seen only once. The material sequenced was PBMCs. Receptor source: a woman aged 40 to 50 in good health. Some clones in this sample may be carry-over from other donors' samples.

The chain employs TRBV5-4 and TRBJ2-5; the match to TRBD2 covers 9 bases. Germline trimming cut 4 bases from V and 5 bases from J; bases unmatched to any gene: 9. Germline values: CDR1 SGHNT, CDR2 YYREEE (reference sequence). The CDR3 length is 15 residues. The CDR3 sequence is CASSPGTSFGETQYF. In DNA, the CDR3 is TGTGCCAGCAGCCCCGGGACTAGCTTCGGCGAGACCCAGTACTTC. Using reference TRBV5-4 and TRBJ2-5 for the parts outside the CDR3, the full variable domain is ETGVTQSPTHLIKTRGQQVTLRCSSQSGHNTVSWYQQALGQGPQFIFQYYREEENGRGNFPPRFSGLQFPNYSSELNVNALELDDSALYLCASSPGTSFGETQYFGPGTRLLVL.

The rearrangement uses TRBV2 and TRBJ2-4, with D perhaps matching TRBD1 (6 bases). CDR3 size: 12 residues. From germline, CDR1 is SNHLY and CDR2 FYNNEI. V shed 4 bases and J shed 6 bases, with 7 bases lying between them. CDR3 residues: CASSAQGNIQYF. CDR3 nucleotide sequence: TGTGCCAGCAGTGCACAGGGAAACATTCAGTACTTC.

Details on this clone: A much larger clone lies one base from this, so it may be a read error. This sequence joins TRBV5-4 and TRBJ2-5; maybe TRBD2 (5 bases). Judging by the DNA end, TRBJ2-7 fits better; the J call may be wrong. CDR3 size: 14 residues. Germline V lookup: CDR1 SGHNT, CDR2 YYREEE (reference sequence). The CDR3 bases are TGTGCCAGCAGCTTGTCCGGGAACTCCTACGAGCAGTACTTC. As protein: CASSLSGNSYEQYF.

The J gene is TRBJ2-7, the V gene TRBV25-1; 7 bases align to TRBD2. This CDR3 has 18 amino acids. Trimming at V came to 5 bases and at J to 2 bases, leaving 18 bases not matched to a gene. CDR1 and CDR2 from the germline V gene are MGHDK and SYGVNS. The CDR3 loop is CASSLSGTFTFNTYEQYF. The CDR3 DNA is TGTGCCAGCAGTTTAAGCGGGACTTTCACATTTAACACCTACGAGCAGTACTTC.

V gene TRBV18 combines with J gene TRBJ2-2; 9 positions match TRBD2. CDR1 and CDR2 (germline): KGHSH, LQKENI. This CDR3 is 15 amino acids long. The junction had 6 bases not matched to a gene; V was cut back by 8 bases and J by 2 bases. CDR3 protein: CASPRTSENTGELFF. The DNA for the CDR3 is TGTGCCAGCCCCAGGACTAGCGAAAACACCGGGGAGCTGTTTTTT.

The chain recombines TRBV4-1 with TRBJ2-7; the match to TRBD1 covers 10 bases. Trimming took 1 base from V and 6 from J; bases not matched to a gene: 12. This CDR3 comprises 17 residues. Germline loops: CDR1 MGHRA, CDR2 YSYEKL. CDR3 amino acids: CASSQGGIGDRGTEQYF. The CDR3, as DNA: TGCGCCAGCAGCCAAGGGGGAATTGGGGACAGGGGTACCGAGCAGTACTTC.

The chain couples TRBV6-4 to TRBJ2-5; D uncertain. The CDR3 is 13 amino acids. V was shortened by 2 bases and J by 7 bases, with 11 bases between the two germline ends. The germline gives CDR1 MRHNA, CDR2 SNTAGT. CDR3 in amino acids: CASSDRQPGTQYF. The CDR3 nucleotides read TGTGCCAGCAGTGACAGGCAGCCCGGGACCCAGTACTTC.

Concerning this clone: A read error is possible here, since a much larger clone lies one base away. The rearrangement uses TRBV7-6 and TRBJ2-5; TRBD2 matches 8 bases. The germline V gene encodes CDR1 SGHVS and CDR2 FNYEAQ. The CDR3 extends over 14 amino acids. DNA of the CDR3: TGTGCCGGCAGCAAAAGCGGGAGCCGAGAGACCCAGTACTTC. Its protein is CAGSKSGSRETQYF.

This sequence joins TRBV9 and TRBJ2-3; 11 nucleotides agree with TRBD2. The CDR3 is made up of 15 amino acids. J lost 2 bases, V lost 4 bases, and 3 bases had no gene match. Germline V gene sequence: CDR1 SGDLS, CDR2 YYNGEE. The CDR3 spells CASSPSGRSTDTQYF. The CDR3 DNA reads TGTGCCAGCAGCCCTAGCGGGAGGTCCACAGATACGCAGTATTTT.

The V gene is TRBV12-2, the J gene TRBJ2-1; TRBD1 was called by the table and not checked on the DNA. TRBV12-2 is assigned pseudogene status. The CDR3 length is 16 residues. Here the CDR3 reads CASVLVIRGIYNEQFF. CDR3 in DNA: TGTGCAAGTGTACTGGTCATTAGGGGAATCTACAATGAGCAGTTCTTC.

The chain joins TRBV28 to TRBJ2-7, with D unresolved. The CDR3 covers 13 residues. V lost 2 bases, J lost 2 bases, and 7 bases lay in between. Per germline, CDR1 MDHEN and CDR2 SYDVKM. The CDR3, as DNA: TGTGCCAGCAGTTTACCAGAAACCTACGAGCAGTACTTC. Protein: CASSLPETYEQYF. Using reference TRBV28 and TRBJ2-7 for the parts outside the CDR3, the full variable domain is DVKVTQSSRYLVKRTGEKVFLECVQDMDHENMFWYRQDPGLGLRLIYFSYDVKMKEKGDIPEGYSVSREKKERFSLILESASTNQTSMYLCASSLPETYEQYFGPGTRLTVT.

V gene TRBV5-1 combines with J gene TRBJ2-2; 12 nucleotides line up with TRBD2. Per the germline V gene, CDR1 is SGHRS and CDR2 is YFSETQ. The CDR3 runs 16 residues. J gave up 4 bases and V 4 bases, and 5 bases lay outside the gene matches. CDR3 protein: CASSPRTSGTTGELFF. CDR3 sequence (DNA): TGCGCCAGCAGCCCGAGGACTAGCGGGACCACCGGGGAGCTGTTTTTT.

This clone was seen a few times. The chain is built from TRBV28 and TRBJ1-5; the match to TRBD1 covers 10 bases. V was pared by 7 bases and J by 5 bases, with 8 bases of the junction left unmatched. This CDR3 contains 15 residues. Germline V gene sequence: CDR1 MDHEN, CDR2 SYDVKM. The CDR3 nucleotides are TGTGCCAGCAAGTCCGGACAGGGGGTGCATCAGCCCCAGCATTTT. Translated: CASKSGQGVHQPQHF.

The rearrangement links TRBV30 to TRBJ2-1, with TRBD2 as a possible D gene (6 bases). Germline V gives CDR1 GTSNPN, CDR2 SVGIG (reference sequence). V gave up 3 bases and J gave up 4 bases, with 13 bases separating them. The CDR3 has 14 residues. CDR3 coding DNA: TGTGCCTGGAGGGGTCCCGGAGGGTACAATGAGCAGTTCTTC. Amino acids: CAWRGPGGYNEQFF.

CDR3 residues: CATEIRSGGNQPQHF. The CDR3, as DNA: TGTGCCACCGAGATAAGGTCTGGAGGCAATCAGCCCCAGCATTTT. The rearrangement uses TRBV15 and TRBJ1-5; D is unresolved. CDR3 length equals 15 residues. V gave up 8 bases and J gave up 2 bases, with 16 bases separating them. Germline V gene lookup returns CDR1 LNHNV and CDR2 YYDKDF (reference sequence).

The rearrangement uses TRBV29-1 and TRBJ2-1, with 9 bases fitting TRBD2. The CDR3 runs to 14 residues. J lost 7 bases, V lost 2 bases, and 6 bases had no gene match. CDR1 is SQVTM and CDR2 is ANQGSEA in the germline V gene. CDR3 loop: CSVEFGTSLNEQFF. CDR3 in DNA: TGCAGCGTTGAATTCGGGACTAGCCTAAATGAGCAGTTCTTC.

The V gene is TRBV11-2, the J gene TRBJ2-7; 12 nucleotides match TRBD2. This CDR3 has 15 amino acids. CDR1 is SGHAT, CDR2 FQNNGV, per germline. V shed 6 bases, J shed 0 bases, and the junction held 3 bases outside the gene matches. CDR3: CASRLTSGSSYEQYF. The DNA for the CDR3 is TGTGCCAGCAGGCTGACTAGCGGGAGCTCCTACGAGCAGTACTTC. Based on the CDR3 plus reference TRBV11-2 and TRBJ2-7, the full variable domain is EAGVAQSPRYKIIEKRQSVAFWCNPISGHATLYWYQQILGQGPKLLIQFQNNGVVDDSQLPKDRFSAERLKGVDSTLKIQPAKLEDSAVYLCASRLTSGSSYEQYFGPGTRLTVT.

As regards this clone: This sequence is one base from a far larger clone and is likely a read error. This sample also contains other DNA sequences that code for the same CDR3. The rearrangement links TRBV6-6 to TRBJ2-2; D may be TRBD1 or TRBD2 (5 bases each). The germline V gene has CDR1 MNHNY and CDR2 SVGAGI (reference sequence). The CDR3 sequence is 14 residues long. CDR3 in DNA: TGTGCCAGCAGGTCAGGGACGGACACCGGGGAGCTGTTTTTC. It encodes CASRSGTDTGELFF.